Each of the 7 T cell receptor beta chains below was sequenced from the same sample in a study of identical twins. Each CDR3 protein is one row after TCRdb ran MiXCR on the 5' RACE reads. Of about 18,000 distinct CDR3 sequences detected, about two thirds appear once; the ten largest clones hold approximately 6%. Sequencing was carried out using memory (CD45RO+) T cells sorted from blood. The origin of the receptors is a woman under 30 in good health. This table probably holds off-target reads from a library built for another chain.

This clonotype was picked up a small number of times. The chain couples TRBV10-2 to TRBJ2-1, with 9 bases fitting TRBD2. Looked up from germline, CDR1 is WSHSY and CDR2 is SAAADI. CDR3 length: 17 residues. V shed 2 bases and J 5 bases; nucleotides not matched to a gene: 10. CDR3 DNA: TGCGCCAGCAGTGAGCCTCAGCGGCTAGCGGGAAACAATGAGCAGTTCTTC. Its protein is CASSEPQRLAGNNEQFF.

The chain recombines TRBV2 with TRBJ2-5; 9 bases align to TRBD2. CDR3 length: 13 residues. V shed 6 bases and J 4 bases; nucleotides not matched to a gene: 3. CDR1 and CDR2 (germline): SNHLY, FYNNEI. CDR3 coding DNA: TGTGCCAGCAGGACACTAGCGGGAGAGACCCAGTACTTC. Its translation is CASRTLAGETQYF. Drawing the rest from reference TRBV2 and TRBJ2-5, the complete variable domain is EPEVTQTPSHQVTQMGQEVILRCVPISNHLYFYWYRQILGQKVEFLVSFYNNEISEKSEIFDDQFSVERPDGSNFTLKIRSTKLEDSAMYFCASRTLAGETQYFGPGTRLLVL.

Points on this clonotype: Relative to the germline gene, one junction end is altered; a read error may explain this. The chain employs TRBV4-1 and TRBJ2-1; D perhaps matches TRBD1 (5 bases). Germline V gene data show CDR1 as MGHRA and CDR2 as YSYEKL. The CDR3 has 16 residues. The CDR3 reads CARSQGALASYNEQFF. In DNA form, the CDR3 reads TGCGCCCGCAGCCAAGGGGCCCTGGCTAGCTACAATGAGCAGTTCTTC.

The gene calls are TRBV12-3 or TRBV12-4 and TRBJ2-4; D is unclear. The CDR3 sequence is 12 residues long. The V gene lost 4 bases and the J gene lost 5 bases, with 6 bases spanning the gap. The CDR3 sequence is CASSSKENIQYF. The CDR3 coding sequence is TGTGCCAGCAGTTCTAAGGAAAACATTCAGTACTTC.

The chain is built from TRBV7-3 and TRBJ1-1; no definite D call. The germline gives CDR1 SGHTA, CDR2 FQGTGA. This CDR3 spans 13 amino acids. V was trimmed by 5 bases and J by 11 bases, leaving 18 bases between them. The CDR3 loop is CASSENPDGSAFF. In nucleotides, the CDR3 is TGTGCCAGCAGCGAAAACCCCGACGGTAGTGCTTTCTTT.

The rearrangement uses TRBV2 and TRBJ2-3; TRBD1 might be the D (6 bases). V gave up 8 bases and J gave up 0 bases, with 12 bases separating them. Germline lookup yields CDR1 SNHLY and CDR2 FYNNEI. This CDR3 is 14 amino acids long. CDR3 nucleotides: TGTGCCAGCCGGGTGGACAGCAGCACAGATACGCAGTATTTT. Its translation is CASRVDSSTDTQYF.

The chain has TRBV4-1 and TRBJ1-2; D is unclear. Germline V gives CDR1 MGHRA, CDR2 YSYEKL. V lost 0 bases, J lost 6 bases, and 8 bases lay in between. This CDR3 has 13 residues. The chain's CDR3 is CASSQDIKHGYTF. For the CDR3, the DNA is TGCGCCAGCAGCCAAGATATAAAACATGGCTACACCTTC.